This T cell receptor beta chain was documented in a study of blood T cell repertoires in COVID-19. Produced via immunoSEQ multiplex PCR; TCRdb's table is partial and in-frame only. Among approximately 140,000 clones listed, 65% to 85% were seen once. This clonotype was obtained from an elderly woman with acute or convalescent COVID-19. Source material: peripheral blood.

In DNA, the CDR3 is TGCAGCGTTGACTCCGGCCCCAGGGCTTTCTTT. This translates into CSVDSGPRAFF. The rearrangement joins TRBV29-1 to TRBJ1-1, with D uncertain. V lost 3 bases and J lost 11, with 13 bases in between. The CDR3 consists of 11 residues. CDR1 and CDR2 (germline): SQVTM, ANQGSEA.